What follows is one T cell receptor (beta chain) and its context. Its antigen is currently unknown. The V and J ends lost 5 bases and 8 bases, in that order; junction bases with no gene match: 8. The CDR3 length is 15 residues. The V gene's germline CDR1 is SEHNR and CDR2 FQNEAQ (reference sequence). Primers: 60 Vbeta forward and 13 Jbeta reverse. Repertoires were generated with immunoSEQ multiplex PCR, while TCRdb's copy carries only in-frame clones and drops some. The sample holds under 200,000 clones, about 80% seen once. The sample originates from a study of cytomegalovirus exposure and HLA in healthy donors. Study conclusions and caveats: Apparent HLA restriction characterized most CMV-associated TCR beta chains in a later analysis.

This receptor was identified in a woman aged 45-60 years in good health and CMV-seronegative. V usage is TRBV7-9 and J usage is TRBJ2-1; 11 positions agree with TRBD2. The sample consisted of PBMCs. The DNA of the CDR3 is TGTGCCAGCAGCCATAGCGGGAGGGCCAGATATGAGCAGTTCTTC. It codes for CASSHSGRARYEQFF.